The 18 T cell receptor beta chains in this list originate from one sample, sequenced in a study of shared T cell receptors in the human thymus. Some clones are missing from TCRdb's copy, which holds only in-frame ones; the method was immunoSEQ multiplex PCR. In the table there are hundreds of thousands of clones, about 89% of which are singletons. These sequences were also reported in another study, on human thymus T cells.

The sample taken for sequencing was thymocytes. These receptors were obtained from a boy under three years old with a congenital heart defect.

The chain links TRBV4-1 to TRBJ1-4; 8 positions match TRBD1. V lost 1 base to trimming and J lost 7 bases; unmatched junction nucleotides: 8. Looked up from germline, CDR1 is MGHRA and CDR2 is YSYEKL. This CDR3 is 16 amino acids long. This CDR3 reads CASSQGHRGNGEKLFF. CDR3 nucleotides: TGCGCCAGCAGCCAAGGACACAGGGGGAACGGTGAAAAACTGTTTTTT.

This chain links TRBV7-9 with TRBJ2-1; 10 bases match TRBD2. The CDR3 extends over 16 amino acids. Germline loops: CDR1 SEHNR, CDR2 FQNEAQ (reference sequence). After removal of 2 bases from V and 9 bases from J, the junction contained 10 bases not matched to a gene. In nucleotides, the CDR3 is TGTGCCAGCAGCTTAACCCGCGAACTAGCGGGAATTGAGCAGTTCTTC. Translating gives CASSLTRELAGIEQFF.

The V and J genes are TRBV19 and TRBJ2-7, with D possibly being TRBD1 (5 bases). Germline CDR1 reads LNHDA; CDR2 reads SQIVND (reference sequence). Trimming left V 5 bases short and J 1 base short, with 12 bases between. The CDR3 extends over 14 amino acids. The CDR3 sequence is CASSSRVGSYEQYF. As DNA, the CDR3 is TGTGCCAGTAGTTCCAGGGTAGGTTCCTACGAGCAGTACTTC.

The table lists this clone with a few counts. The rearrangement links TRBV19 to TRBJ1-2; a possible D gene is TRBD1 (5 bases). Trimming left V 7 bases short and J 5 bases short, with 20 bases between. This CDR3 has 15 residues. Germline CDR1 LNHDA, CDR2 SQIVND (reference sequence). The CDR3 nucleotides read TGTGCCAGTATCGGTCCCGAGACAGACTTTTATGGCTACACCTTC. It translates to CASIGPETDFYGYTF.

V usage is TRBV4-1 and J usage is TRBJ1-1; maybe TRBD1 (6 bases). This CDR3 region has 15 residues. V was clipped by 1 base and J by 1 base, with 10 bases between them. Germline V gene lookup returns CDR1 MGHRA and CDR2 YSYEKL. The CDR3 region is CASSQAEDRNTEAFF. For the CDR3, the DNA is TGCGCCAGCAGCCAAGCAGAGGACAGGAACACTGAAGCTTTCTTT.

This clone was counted once. This chain connects TRBV15 to TRBJ2-5; no definite D call. Per germline, CDR1 LNHNV and CDR2 YYDKDF (reference sequence). This CDR3 is 15 amino acids long. V gave up 0 bases and J gave up 2 bases, with 10 bases separating them. CDR3 sequence (DNA): TGTGCCACCAGCAGAGATAGTCGGTATCAAGAGACCCAGTACTTC. Amino acid sequence: CATSRDSRYQETQYF.

This chain links TRBV30 with TRBJ2-7; TRBD2 matches at 7 bases. Germline CDR1 is GTSNPN and CDR2 is SVGIG (reference sequence). V lost 3 bases to trimming and J lost 2 bases; unmatched junction nucleotides: 7. The CDR3 sequence is 14 residues long. The CDR3 loop reads CAWRSGTNPYEQYF. CDR3 DNA: TGTGCCTGGAGATCCGGGACTAACCCCTACGAGCAGTACTTC.

This sequence joins TRBV2 and TRBJ2-1; 9 positions match TRBD2. Germline CDR1 and CDR2: SNHLY and FYNNEI. V lost 2 bases and J lost 7; bases outside the gene matches: 9. There are 16 residues in the CDR3. DNA for the CDR3: TGTGCCAGCAGTGAATATGGGCGGGAGGGTAGTAATGAGCAGTTCTTC. It encodes CASSEYGREGSNEQFF.

The chain links TRBV13 to TRBJ2-2; TRBD1 agrees at 8 bases. The CDR3 contains 14 residues. The trim removed 5 bases at V and 8 bases at J, leaving 7 bases unmatched. Germline V gives CDR1 PRHDT, CDR2 FYEKMQ (reference sequence). CDR3 nucleotide sequence: TGTGCCAGCAGCACGCTCCAGGGGGCGGGGGAGCTGTTTTTT. Amino acid sequence: CASSTLQGAGELFF.

Notes on this clone: Other nucleotide sequences from this sample produce the same CDR3. The J gene is TRBJ1-1, the V gene TRBV2; D possibly corresponds to TRBD1 (6 bases). V lost 5 bases to trimming and J lost 1 base, with 8 bases between them. CDR3 size: 13 residues. Germline CDR1 is SNHLY and CDR2 is FYNNEI. CDR3 coding DNA: TGTGCCAGCAGTTTGGACAGGAACACTGAAGCTTTCTTT. Amino acids: CASSLDRNTEAFF.

V and J are TRBV2 and TRBJ2-5; maybe TRBD2 (6 bases). Trimming removed 2 bases at V and 2 bases at J, with 9 bases between. The CDR3 contains 14 residues. Germline-derived CDR1 and CDR2 are SNHLY and FYNNEI. This chain's CDR3 is CASSELAEQETQYF. The CDR3 nucleotides are TGTGCCAGCAGTGAATTAGCGGAACAAGAGACCCAGTACTTC. Based on the CDR3 plus reference TRBV2 and TRBJ2-5, the full variable domain is EPEVTQTPSHQVTQMGQEVILRCVPISNHLYFYWYRQILGQKVEFLVSFYNNEISEKSEIFDDQFSVERPDGSNFTLKIRSTKLEDSAMYFCASSELAEQETQYFGPGTRLLVL.

This chain joins TRBV10-3 and TRBJ1-1; 8 bases map to TRBD1. This CDR3 is built from 16 residues. The V and J ends lost 0 bases and 0 bases, in that order; junction bases with no gene match: 3. Germline V gene data show CDR1 as ENHRY and CDR2 as SYGVKD. This chain's CDR3 is CAISESRTGLNTEAFF. The CDR3 DNA sequence: TGTGCCATCAGTGAGTCGAGGACAGGGTTGAACACTGAAGCTTTCTTT.

The chain links TRBV29-1 to TRBJ2-7; D is uncertain. There are 10 residues in the CDR3. Deletions cut 5 bases from V and 6 bases from J, with 8 bases between. Germline lookup yields CDR1 SQVTM and CDR2 ANQGSEA. Here the CDR3 DNA reads TGCAGCGTTTCTACGGGCGAGCAGTACTTC. It codes for CSVSTGEQYF.

This clone was seen a few times. This rearrangement joins TRBV4-2 to TRBJ1-4; D gene unclear. CDR1 LGHNA and CDR2 YNFKEQ come from the germline V gene. Trimming cost V 0 bases and J 0 bases, with 11 bases left between them. CDR3 length: 17 residues. The CDR3 loop is CASSQEGRSATNEKLFF. The CDR3 bases are TGTGCCAGCAGCCAAGAAGGCAGGTCTGCAACTAATGAAAAACTGTTTTTT.

The chain has TRBV5-4 and TRBJ2-5; 11 bases are shared with TRBD1. Per germline, CDR1 SGHNT and CDR2 YYREEE (reference sequence). CDR3 length equals 16 residues. The V and J ends lost 4 bases and 5 bases, in that order; junction bases with no gene match: 10. The DNA of the CDR3 is TGTGCCAGCAGCCCTGGGACAGGGGGTTCCATTGAGACCCAGTACTTC. The encoded protein is CASSPGTGGSIETQYF. Variable domain in full (rest from reference TRBV5-4 and TRBJ2-5): ETGVTQSPTHLIKTRGQQVTLRCSSQSGHNTVSWYQQALGQGPQFIFQYYREEENGRGNFPPRFSGLQFPNYSSELNVNALELDDSALYLCASSPGTGGSIETQYFGPGTRLLVL.

The table lists this clone with a few counts. This chain links TRBV7-9 with TRBJ1-1; D uncertain. The length of the CDR3 is 12 residues. Per germline, CDR1 SEHNR and CDR2 FQNEAQ (reference sequence). Trimming took 3 bases from V and 1 from J, leaving 3 bases between them. For the CDR3, the DNA is TGTGCCAGCAGCTTCCGGAACACTGAAGCTTTCTTT. It specifies CASSFRNTEAFF.

This rearrangement joins TRBV4-2 to TRBJ2-7, with 8 bases that match TRBD1. In germline, CDR1 is LGHNA, CDR2 YNFKEQ. The CDR3 covers 16 residues. Losses at the gene ends were 3 bases for V and 0 bases for J; bases not matched to a gene: 7. The CDR3 loop reads CASSHARQGSSYEQYF. In nucleotides, the CDR3 is TGTGCCAGCAGCCATGCAAGACAGGGGAGCTCCTACGAGCAGTACTTC.

This chain uses TRBV7-2 with TRBJ2-1, with a tentative D call TRBD1 (5 bases). Germline assignment: CDR1 SGHTA and CDR2 FQGNSA. There are 15 residues in the CDR3. Trimming shortened V by 4 bases and J by 6 bases, and 16 bases separated the two germline ends. Here the CDR3 reads CASSSGQAKGNEQFF. CDR3 DNA: TGTGCCAGCAGCTCCGGACAAGCGAAAGGCAATGAGCAGTTCTTC.